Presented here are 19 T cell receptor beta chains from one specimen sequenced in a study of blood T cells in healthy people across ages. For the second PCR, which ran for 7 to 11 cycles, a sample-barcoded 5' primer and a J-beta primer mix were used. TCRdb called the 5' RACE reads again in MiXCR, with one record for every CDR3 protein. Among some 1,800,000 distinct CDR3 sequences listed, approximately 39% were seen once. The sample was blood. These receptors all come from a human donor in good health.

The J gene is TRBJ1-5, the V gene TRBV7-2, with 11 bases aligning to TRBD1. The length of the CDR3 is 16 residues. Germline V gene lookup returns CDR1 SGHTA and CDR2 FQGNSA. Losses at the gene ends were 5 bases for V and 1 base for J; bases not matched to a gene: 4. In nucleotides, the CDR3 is TGTGCCAGCAGCGGACAGGGGGCAATGAGCAATCAGCCCCAGCATTTT. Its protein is CASSGQGAMSNQPQHF.

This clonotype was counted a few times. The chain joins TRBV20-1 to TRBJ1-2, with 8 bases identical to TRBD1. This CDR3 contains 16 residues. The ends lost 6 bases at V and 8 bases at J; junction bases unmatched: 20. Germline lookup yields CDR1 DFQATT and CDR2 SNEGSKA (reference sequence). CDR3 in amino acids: CSAKGLDRGRIYGYTF. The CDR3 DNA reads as TGCAGTGCCAAAGGGCTCGACAGGGGCAGGATCTACGGCTACACCTTC.

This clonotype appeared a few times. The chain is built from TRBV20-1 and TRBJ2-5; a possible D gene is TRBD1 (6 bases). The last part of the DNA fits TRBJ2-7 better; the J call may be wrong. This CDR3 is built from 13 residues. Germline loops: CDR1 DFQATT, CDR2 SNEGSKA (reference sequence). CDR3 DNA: TGCAGTGCTAGGTTTACAGGGCGGTACGAGCAGTACTTC. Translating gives CSARFTGRYEQYF.

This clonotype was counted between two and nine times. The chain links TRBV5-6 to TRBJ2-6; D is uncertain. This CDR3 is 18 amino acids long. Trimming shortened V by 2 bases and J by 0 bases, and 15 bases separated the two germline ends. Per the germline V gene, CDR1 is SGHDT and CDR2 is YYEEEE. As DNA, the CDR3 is TGTGCCAGCAGCTTAAGACTTGGTCCAAGCTCTGGGGCCAACGTCCTGACTTTC. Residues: CASSLRLGPSSGANVLTF.

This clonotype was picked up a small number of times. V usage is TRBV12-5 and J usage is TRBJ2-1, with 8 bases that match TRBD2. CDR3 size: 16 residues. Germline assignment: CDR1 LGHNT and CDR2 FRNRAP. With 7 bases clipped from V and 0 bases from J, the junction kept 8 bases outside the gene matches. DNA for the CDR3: TGTGCTAGTGCTCAAAGAGCGGGGGTCTCCTACAATGAGCAGTTCTTC. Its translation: CASAQRAGVSYNEQFF.

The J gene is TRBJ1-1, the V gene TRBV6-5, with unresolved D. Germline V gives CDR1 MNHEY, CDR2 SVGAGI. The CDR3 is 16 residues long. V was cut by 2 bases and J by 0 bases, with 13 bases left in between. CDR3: CASSYALSSVNTEAFF. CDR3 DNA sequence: TGTGCCAGCAGTTACGCCCTTTCGTCGGTGAACACTGAAGCTTTCTTT.

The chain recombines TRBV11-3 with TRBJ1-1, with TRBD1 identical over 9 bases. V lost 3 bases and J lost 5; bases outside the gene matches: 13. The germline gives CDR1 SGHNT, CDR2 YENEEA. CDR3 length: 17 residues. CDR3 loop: CASSFRDRVKGGTEAFF. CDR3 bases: TGTGCCAGCAGCTTTAGGGACAGGGTCAAAGGAGGGACTGAAGCTTTCTTT.

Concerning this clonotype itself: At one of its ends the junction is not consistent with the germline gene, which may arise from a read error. This chain's CDR3 is CSVELQDLYDYTF. In DNA form, the CDR3 reads TGCAGCGTTGAATTACAGGACCTCTATGACTACACCTTC. J is TRBJ1-2 and V is TRBV29-1; D is possibly TRBD1 (5 bases). Germline V gene sequence: CDR1 SQVTM, CDR2 ANQGSEA. The length of the CDR3 is 13 residues.

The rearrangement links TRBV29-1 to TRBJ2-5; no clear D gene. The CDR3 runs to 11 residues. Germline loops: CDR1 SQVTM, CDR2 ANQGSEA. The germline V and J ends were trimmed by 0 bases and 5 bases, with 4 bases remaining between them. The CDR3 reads CSVEDVETQYF. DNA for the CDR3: TGCAGCGTTGAAGACGTGGAGACCCAGTACTTC.

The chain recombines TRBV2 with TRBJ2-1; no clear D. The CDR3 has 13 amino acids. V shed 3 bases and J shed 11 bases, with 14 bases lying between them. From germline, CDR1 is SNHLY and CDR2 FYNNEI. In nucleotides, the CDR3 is TGTGCCAGCAGTGAGGGATTCGGGTCACAGCAGTTCTTC. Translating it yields CASSEGFGSQQFF.

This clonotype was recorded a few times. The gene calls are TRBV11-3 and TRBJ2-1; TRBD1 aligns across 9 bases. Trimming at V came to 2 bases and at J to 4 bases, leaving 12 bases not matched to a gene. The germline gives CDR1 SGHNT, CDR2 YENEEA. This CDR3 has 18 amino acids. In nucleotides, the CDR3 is TGTGCCAGCAGCTTACTCACCTCGGGGACAGGGATGTACAATGAGCAGTTCTTC. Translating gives CASSLLTSGTGMYNEQFF.

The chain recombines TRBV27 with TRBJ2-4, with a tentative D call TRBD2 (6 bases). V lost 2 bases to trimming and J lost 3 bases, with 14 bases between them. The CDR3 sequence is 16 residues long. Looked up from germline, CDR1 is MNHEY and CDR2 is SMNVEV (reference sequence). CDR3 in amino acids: CASSLSRRGDKNIQYF. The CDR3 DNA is TGTGCCAGCAGTTTAAGTAGGCGGGGTGACAAAAACATTCAGTACTTC.

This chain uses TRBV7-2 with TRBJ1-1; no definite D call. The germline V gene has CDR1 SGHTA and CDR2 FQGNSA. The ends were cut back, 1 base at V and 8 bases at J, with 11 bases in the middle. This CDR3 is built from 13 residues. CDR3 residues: CASSLESSVEAFF. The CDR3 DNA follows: TGTGCCAGCAGCTTAGAAAGCTCAGTGGAAGCTTTCTTT.

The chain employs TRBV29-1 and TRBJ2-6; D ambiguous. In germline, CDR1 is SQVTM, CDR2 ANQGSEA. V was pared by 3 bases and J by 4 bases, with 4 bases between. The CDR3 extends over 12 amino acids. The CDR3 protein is CSVDYGANVLTF. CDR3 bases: TGCAGCGTTGATTACGGGGCCAACGTCCTGACTTTC.

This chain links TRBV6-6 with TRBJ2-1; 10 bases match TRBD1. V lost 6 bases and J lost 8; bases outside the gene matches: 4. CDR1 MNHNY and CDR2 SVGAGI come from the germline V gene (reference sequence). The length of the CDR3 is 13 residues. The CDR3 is CASRGQGFHEQFF. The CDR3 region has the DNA TGTGCCAGCAGGGGACAGGGGTTTCATGAGCAGTTCTTC.

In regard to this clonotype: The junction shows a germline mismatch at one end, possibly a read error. The CDR3 reads CAGSFGVGDGFDSPLHF. For the CDR3, the DNA is TGTGCCGGCAGTTTTGGGGTGGGGGACGGATTTGATTCACCCCTCCACTTT. This chain connects TRBV2 to TRBJ1-6, with D perhaps TRBD1 (5 bases). This CDR3 contains 17 residues. Looked up from germline, CDR1 is SNHLY and CDR2 is FYNNEI. Drawing the rest from reference TRBV2 and TRBJ1-6, the complete variable domain is EPEVTQTPSHQVTQMGQEVILRCVPISNHLYFYWYRQILGQKVEFLVSFYNNEISEKSEIFDDQFSVERPDGSNFTLKIRSTKLEDSAMYFCAGSFGVGDGFDSPLHFGNGTRLTVT.

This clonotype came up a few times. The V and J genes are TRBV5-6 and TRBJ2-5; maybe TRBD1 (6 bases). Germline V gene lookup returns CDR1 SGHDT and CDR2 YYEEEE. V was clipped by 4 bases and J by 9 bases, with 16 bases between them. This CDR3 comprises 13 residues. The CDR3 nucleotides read TGTGCCAGCAGCCCGGGACACCTGGGGTCCCAGTACTTC. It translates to CASSPGHLGSQYF.

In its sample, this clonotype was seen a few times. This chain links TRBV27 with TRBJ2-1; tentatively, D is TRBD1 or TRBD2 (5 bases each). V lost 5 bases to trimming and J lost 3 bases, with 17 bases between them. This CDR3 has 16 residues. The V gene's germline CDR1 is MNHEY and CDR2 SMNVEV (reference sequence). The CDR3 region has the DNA TGTGCCAGCAGTCCACCCGGGACCGAATTCTACAATGAGCAGTTCTTC. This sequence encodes CASSPPGTEFYNEQFF.

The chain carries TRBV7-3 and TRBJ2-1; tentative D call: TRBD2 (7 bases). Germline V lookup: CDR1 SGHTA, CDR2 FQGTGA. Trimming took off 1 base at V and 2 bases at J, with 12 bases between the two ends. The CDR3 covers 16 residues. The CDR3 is CASSLMAGDTYNEQFF. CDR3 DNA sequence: TGTGCCAGCAGCTTAATGGCGGGGGACACCTACAATGAGCAGTTCTTC.